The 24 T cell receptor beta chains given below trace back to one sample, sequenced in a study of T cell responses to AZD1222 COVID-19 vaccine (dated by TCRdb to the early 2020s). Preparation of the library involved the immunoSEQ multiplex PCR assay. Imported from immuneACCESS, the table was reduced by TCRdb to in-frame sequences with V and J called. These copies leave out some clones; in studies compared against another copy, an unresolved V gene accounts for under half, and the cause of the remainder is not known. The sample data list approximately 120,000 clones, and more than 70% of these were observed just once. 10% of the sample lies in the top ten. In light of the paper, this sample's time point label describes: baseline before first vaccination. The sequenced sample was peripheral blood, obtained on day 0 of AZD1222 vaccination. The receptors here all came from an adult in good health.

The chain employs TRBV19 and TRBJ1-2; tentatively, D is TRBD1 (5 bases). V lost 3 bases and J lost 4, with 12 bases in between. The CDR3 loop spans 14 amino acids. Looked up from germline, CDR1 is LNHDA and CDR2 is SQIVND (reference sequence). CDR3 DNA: TGTGCCAGTAGTATCCAGGGATTGGGCTATGGCTACACCTTC. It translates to CASSIQGLGYGYTF.

CDR3 protein: CASSLGGQGGTEAFF. CDR3 bases: TGTGCCAGCAGTTTAGGGGGACAGGGCGGCACTGAAGCTTTCTTT. The rearrangement joins TRBV28 to TRBJ1-1, with 9 bases fitting TRBD1. The germline CDR1 and CDR2 sequences are MDHEN and SYDVKM. The CDR3 contains 15 residues. Trimming at V came to 2 bases and at J to 4 bases, leaving 5 bases not matched to a gene.

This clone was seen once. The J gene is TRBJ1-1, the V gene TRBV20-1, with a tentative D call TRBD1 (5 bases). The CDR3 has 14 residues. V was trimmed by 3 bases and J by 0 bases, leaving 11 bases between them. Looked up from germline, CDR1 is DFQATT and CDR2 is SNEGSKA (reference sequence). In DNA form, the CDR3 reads TGCAGTGCTAGTACCAGGGCCATGAACACTGAAGCTTTCTTT. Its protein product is CSASTRAMNTEAFF.

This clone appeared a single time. CDR3 residues: CASSLAGGKRPQHF. CDR3 bases: TGTGCCAGCAGTCTGGCAGGGGGAAAGAGGCCCCAGCATTTT. The chain couples TRBV27 to TRBJ1-5; 7 nucleotides line up with TRBD1. The CDR3 spans 14 residues. Trimming at V came to 5 bases and at J to 9 bases, leaving 10 bases not matched to a gene. Germline-derived CDR1 and CDR2 are MNHEY and SMNVEV (reference sequence).

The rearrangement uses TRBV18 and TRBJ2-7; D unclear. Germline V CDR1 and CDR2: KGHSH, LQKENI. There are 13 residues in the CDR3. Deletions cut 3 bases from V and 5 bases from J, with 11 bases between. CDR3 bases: TGTGCCAGCTCACCGACTGCCGCCAACGAGCAGTACTTC. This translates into CASSPTAANEQYF.

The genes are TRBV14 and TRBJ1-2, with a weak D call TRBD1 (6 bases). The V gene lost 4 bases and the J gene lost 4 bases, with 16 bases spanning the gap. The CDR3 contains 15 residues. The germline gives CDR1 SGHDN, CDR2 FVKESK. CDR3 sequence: CASSPGWGGGYGYTF. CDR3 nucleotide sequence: TGTGCCAGCAGCCCCGGATGGGGGGGCGGCTATGGCTACACCTTC.

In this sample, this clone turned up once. The CDR3, as DNA: TGCGCCAGCAGTGACACAGGGCACACTGAAGCTTTCTTT. This codes for CASSDTGHTEAFF. The chain carries TRBV10-2 and TRBJ1-1; D perhaps matches TRBD1 (6 bases). CDR1 and CDR2 from the germline V gene are WSHSY and SAAADI. Trimming cost V 3 bases and J 3 bases, with 8 bases left between them. The CDR3 covers 13 residues.

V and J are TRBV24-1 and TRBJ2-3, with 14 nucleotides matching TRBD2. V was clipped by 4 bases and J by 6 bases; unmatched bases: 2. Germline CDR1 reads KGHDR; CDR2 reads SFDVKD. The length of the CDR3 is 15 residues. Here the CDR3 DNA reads TGTGCCACCAGTGACAGGACTAGCGGGGGGGATACGCAGTATTTT. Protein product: CATSDRTSGGDTQYF.

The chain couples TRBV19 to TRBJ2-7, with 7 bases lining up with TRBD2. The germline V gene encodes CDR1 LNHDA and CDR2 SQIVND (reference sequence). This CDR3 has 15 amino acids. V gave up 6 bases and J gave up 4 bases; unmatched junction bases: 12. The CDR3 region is CASSAGGSSLYEQYF. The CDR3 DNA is TGTGCCAGTAGCGCGGGCGGGAGTTCCCTTTACGAGCAGTACTTC.

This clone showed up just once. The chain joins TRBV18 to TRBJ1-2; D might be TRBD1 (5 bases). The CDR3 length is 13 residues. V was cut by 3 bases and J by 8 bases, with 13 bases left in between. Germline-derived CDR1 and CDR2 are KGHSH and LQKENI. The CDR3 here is CASSPTGWGGYTF. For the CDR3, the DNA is TGTGCCAGCTCACCTACAGGATGGGGCGGCTACACCTTC.

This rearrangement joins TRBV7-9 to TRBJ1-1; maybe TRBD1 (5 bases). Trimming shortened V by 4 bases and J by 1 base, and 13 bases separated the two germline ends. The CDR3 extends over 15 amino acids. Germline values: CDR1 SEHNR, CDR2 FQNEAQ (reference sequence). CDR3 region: CASSYSGPTNTEAFF. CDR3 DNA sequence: TGTGCCAGCAGCTACTCGGGACCGACGAACACTGAAGCTTTCTTT.

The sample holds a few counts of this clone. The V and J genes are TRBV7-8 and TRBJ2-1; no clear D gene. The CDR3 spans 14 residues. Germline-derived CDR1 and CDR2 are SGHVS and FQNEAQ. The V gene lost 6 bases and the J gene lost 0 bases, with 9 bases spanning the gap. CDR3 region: CASRSAISYNEQFF. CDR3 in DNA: TGTGCCAGCAGGTCGGCCATCTCCTACAATGAGCAGTTCTTC.

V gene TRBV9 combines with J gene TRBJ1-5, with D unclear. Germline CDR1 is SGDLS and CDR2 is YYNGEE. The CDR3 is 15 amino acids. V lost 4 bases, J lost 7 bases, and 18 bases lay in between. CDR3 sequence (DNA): TGTGCCAGCAGCCCGCGGCCAGAAACTGGCCAGCCCCAGCATTTT. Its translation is CASSPRPETGQPQHF.

The CDR3 DNA is TGTGCCAGCAGCGCCCGACTATCTAGTGAGCAGTTCTTC. It yields the protein CASSARLSSEQFF. This rearrangement joins TRBV9 to TRBJ2-1, with D tentatively TRBD2 (5 bases). This CDR3 spans 13 amino acids. Trimming pared 3 bases from V and 9 bases from J, leaving 13 bases between. Looked up from germline, CDR1 is SGDLS and CDR2 is YYNGEE. The variable domain in full, completed from reference TRBV9 and TRBJ2-1, reads DSGVTQTPKHLITATGQRVTLRCSPRSGDLSVYWYQQSLDQGLQFLIQYYNGEERAKGNILERFSAQQFPDLHSELNLSSLELGDSALYFCASSARLSSEQFFGPGTRLTVL.

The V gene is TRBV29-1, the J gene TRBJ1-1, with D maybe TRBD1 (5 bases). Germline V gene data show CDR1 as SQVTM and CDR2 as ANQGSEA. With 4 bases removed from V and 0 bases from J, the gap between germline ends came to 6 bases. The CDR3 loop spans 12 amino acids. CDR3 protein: CSVGGMNTEAFF. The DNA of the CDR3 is TGCAGCGTTGGGGGGATGAACACTGAAGCTTTCTTT.

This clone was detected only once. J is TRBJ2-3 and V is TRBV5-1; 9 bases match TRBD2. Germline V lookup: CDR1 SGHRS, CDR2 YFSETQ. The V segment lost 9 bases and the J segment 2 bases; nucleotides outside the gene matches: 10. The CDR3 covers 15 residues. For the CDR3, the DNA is TGCGCCACCTATCCTGGCGGGGGGGACACAGATACGCAGTATTTT. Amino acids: CATYPGGGDTDTQYF.

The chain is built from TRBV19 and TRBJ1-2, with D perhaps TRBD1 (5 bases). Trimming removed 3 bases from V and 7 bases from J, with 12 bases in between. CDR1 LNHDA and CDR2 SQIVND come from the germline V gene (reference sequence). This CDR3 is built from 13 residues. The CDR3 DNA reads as TGTGCCAGTAGTATCCCAGGGTATCTTGGCTACACCTTC. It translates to CASSIPGYLGYTF. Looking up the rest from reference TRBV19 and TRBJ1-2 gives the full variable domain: DGGITQSPKYLFRKEGQNVTLSCEQNLNHDAMYWYRQDPGQGLRLIYYSQIVNDFQKGDIAEGYSVSREKKESFPLTVTSAQKNPTAFYLCASSIPGYLGYTFGSGTRLTVV.

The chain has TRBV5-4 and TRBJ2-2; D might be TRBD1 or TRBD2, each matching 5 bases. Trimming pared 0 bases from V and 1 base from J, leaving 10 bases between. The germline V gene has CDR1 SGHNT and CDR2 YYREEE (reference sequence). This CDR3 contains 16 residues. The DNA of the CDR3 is TGTGCCAGCAGCTTGGGGTCGGGGCTGAACACCGGGGAGCTGTTTTTT. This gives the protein CASSLGSGLNTGELFF.

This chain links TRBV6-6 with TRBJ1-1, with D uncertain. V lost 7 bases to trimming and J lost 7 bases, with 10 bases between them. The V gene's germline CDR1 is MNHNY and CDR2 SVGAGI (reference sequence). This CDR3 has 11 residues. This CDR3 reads CASTYEGEAFF. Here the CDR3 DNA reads TGTGCCAGCACTTATGAGGGTGAAGCTTTCTTT.

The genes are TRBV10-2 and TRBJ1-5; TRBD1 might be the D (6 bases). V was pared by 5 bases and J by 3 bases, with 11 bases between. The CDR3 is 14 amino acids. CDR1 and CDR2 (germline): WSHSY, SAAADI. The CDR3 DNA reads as TGCGCCAGCAGTTCCCAGGGGAACAATCAGCCCCAGCATTTT. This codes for CASSSQGNNQPQHF.

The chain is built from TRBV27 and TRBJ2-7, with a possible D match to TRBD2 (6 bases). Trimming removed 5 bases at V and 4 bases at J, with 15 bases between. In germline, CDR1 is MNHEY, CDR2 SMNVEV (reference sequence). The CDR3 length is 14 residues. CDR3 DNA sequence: TGTGCCAGCAGTGGACGCGGGGCGACTTACGAGCAGTACTTC. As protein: CASSGRGATYEQYF.

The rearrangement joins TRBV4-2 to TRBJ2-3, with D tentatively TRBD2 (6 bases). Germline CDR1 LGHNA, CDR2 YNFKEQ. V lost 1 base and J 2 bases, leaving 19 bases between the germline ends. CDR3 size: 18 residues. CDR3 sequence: CASSQGLAGGPLTDTQYF. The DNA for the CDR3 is TGTGCCAGCAGCCAAGGCCTAGCCGGAGGGCCCCTCACAGATACGCAGTATTTT.

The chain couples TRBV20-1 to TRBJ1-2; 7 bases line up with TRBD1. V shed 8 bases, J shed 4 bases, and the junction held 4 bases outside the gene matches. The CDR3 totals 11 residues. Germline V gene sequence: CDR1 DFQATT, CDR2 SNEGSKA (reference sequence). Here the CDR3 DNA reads TGCAGTAGACAGGGACCCTATGGCTACACCTTC. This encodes CSRQGPYGYTF.

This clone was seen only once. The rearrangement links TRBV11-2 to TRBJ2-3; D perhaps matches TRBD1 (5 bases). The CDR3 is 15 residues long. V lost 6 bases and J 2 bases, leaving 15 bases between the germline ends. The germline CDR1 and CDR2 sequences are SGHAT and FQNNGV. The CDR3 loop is CASSLQGYNTDTQYF. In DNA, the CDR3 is TGTGCCAGCAGTTTGCAGGGATATAACACAGATACGCAGTATTTT. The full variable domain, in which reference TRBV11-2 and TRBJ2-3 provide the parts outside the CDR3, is EAGVAQSPRYKIIEKRQSVAFWCNPISGHATLYWYQQILGQGPKLLIQFQNNGVVDDSQLPKDRFSAERLKGVDSTLKIQPAKLEDSAVYLCASSLQGYNTDTQYFGPGTRLTVL.